This TCR beta chain stems from a study of cytotoxic CD8 clonotypes in ibrutinib-treated CLL. This CDR3 is built from 14 residues. The V gene's germline CDR1 is SGHRS and CDR2 YFSETQ. V was pared by 0 bases and J by 3 bases, with 7 bases between. Libraries were prepared by immunoSEQ multiplex PCR; TCRdb keeps only in-frame clonotypes and omits some of them. The table has 35,000 to 45,000 clones, over 60% seen once. Only a few counts were recorded for this clone. The J gene is TRBJ1-5, the V gene TRBV5-1, with unresolved D. This receptor was taken from a human donor with chronic lymphocytic leukemia. The sequencing used PBMCs, collected after 12 months of ibrutinib treatment. The CDR3 loop reads CASSLGGSNQPQHF. The CDR3 DNA is TGCGCCAGCAGCTTGGGAGGCTCCAATCAGCCCCAGCATTTT.